This entry describes one T cell receptor (beta chain). The target antigen is unknown. Method: immunoSEQ multiplex PCR; TCRdb's copy keeps in-frame clones and lacks some. The sample has 89,000 or so clones, 82% seen once; the top ten hold approximately 0.88%. The record originates from a study of graft-versus-host responses after intestinal transplantation. In the study overall: Transplant types were multivisceral, liver-intestinal, or isolated intestinal. Tacrolimus plus steroids were given to all recipients for approximately three years, preceded by anti-thymocyte globulin induction. Notes on the study in general: The study found high graft-versus-host to host-versus-graft clonal ratios in allografts of patients with graft-donor T cell macrochimerism. Recipient bone marrow held GvH clones, some seen earlier in ileum or blood.

Germline lookup yields CDR1 LGHNT and CDR2 FRNRAP. Trimming left V 1 base short and J 0 bases short, with 9 bases between. The CDR3 has 15 residues. V is TRBV12-5 and J is TRBJ1-1, with D unresolved. The source material was unstimulated CD4+ T cells sorted from spleen or lymph node cells, sampled before intestinal transplant. This clonotype originated in a human donor who received an intestinal transplant. CDR3 loop: CASGLGTGLNTEAFF. CDR3 sequence (DNA): TGTGCTAGTGGTTTGGGGACGGGATTGAACACTGAAGCTTTCTTT.